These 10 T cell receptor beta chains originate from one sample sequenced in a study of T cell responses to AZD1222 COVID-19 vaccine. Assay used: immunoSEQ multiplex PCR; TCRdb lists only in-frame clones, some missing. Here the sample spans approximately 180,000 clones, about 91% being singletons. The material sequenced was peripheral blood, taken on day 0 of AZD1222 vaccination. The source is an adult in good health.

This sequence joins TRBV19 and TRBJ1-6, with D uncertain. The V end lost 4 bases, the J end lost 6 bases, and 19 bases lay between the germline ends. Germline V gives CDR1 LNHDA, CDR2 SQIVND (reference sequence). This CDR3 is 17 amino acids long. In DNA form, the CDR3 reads TGTGCCAGTAGTACCCCTCCTGGCGTAATAGGTAATTCACCCCTCCACTTT. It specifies CASSTPPGVIGNSPLHF.

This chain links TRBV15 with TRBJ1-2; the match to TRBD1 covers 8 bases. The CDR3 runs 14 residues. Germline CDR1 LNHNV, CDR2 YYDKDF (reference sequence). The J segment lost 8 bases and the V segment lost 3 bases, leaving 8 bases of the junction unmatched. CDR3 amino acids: CATSRGTGQAGYTF. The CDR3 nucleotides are TGTGCCACCAGCAGGGGGACAGGCCAAGCGGGCTACACCTTC.

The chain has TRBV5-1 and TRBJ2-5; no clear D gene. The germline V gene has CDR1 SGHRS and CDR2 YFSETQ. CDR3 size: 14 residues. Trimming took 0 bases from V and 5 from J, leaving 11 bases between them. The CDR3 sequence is CASSLEGSWETQYF. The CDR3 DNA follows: TGCGCCAGCAGCTTGGAGGGAAGTTGGGAGACCCAGTACTTC.

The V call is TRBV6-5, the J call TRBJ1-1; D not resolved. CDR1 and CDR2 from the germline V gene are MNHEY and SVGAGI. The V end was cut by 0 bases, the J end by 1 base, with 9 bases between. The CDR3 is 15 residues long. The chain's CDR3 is CASSYSRSGNTEAFF. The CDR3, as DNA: TGTGCCAGCAGTTACTCGAGATCCGGGAACACTGAAGCTTTCTTT.

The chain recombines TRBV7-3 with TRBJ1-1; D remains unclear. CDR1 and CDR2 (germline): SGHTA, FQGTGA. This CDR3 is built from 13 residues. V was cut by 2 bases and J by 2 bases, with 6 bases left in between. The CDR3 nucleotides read TGTGCCAGCAGCTTAGGGAGTAACACTGAAGCTTTCTTT. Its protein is CASSLGSNTEAFF.

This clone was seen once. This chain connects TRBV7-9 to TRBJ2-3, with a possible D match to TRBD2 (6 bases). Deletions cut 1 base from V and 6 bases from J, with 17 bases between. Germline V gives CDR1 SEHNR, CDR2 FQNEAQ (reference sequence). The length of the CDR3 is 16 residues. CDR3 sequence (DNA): TGTGCCAGCAGCTTAGGGGGGACTGACTCTAGTGATACGCAGTATTTT. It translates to CASSLGGTDSSDTQYF.

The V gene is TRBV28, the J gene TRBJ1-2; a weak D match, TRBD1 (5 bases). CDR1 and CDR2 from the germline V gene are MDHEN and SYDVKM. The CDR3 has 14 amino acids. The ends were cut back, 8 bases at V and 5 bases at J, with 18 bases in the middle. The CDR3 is CASLRQPPDYGYTF. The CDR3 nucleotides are TGTGCCAGCTTGAGACAGCCCCCTGATTATGGCTACACCTTC.

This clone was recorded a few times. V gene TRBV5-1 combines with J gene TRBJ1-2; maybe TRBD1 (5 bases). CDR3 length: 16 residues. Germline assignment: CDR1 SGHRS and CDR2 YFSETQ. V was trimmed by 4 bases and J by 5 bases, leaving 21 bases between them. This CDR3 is CASSPQAGAGSYGYTF. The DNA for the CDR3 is TGCGCCAGCAGCCCTCAAGCTGGGGCGGGCTCTTATGGCTACACCTTC.

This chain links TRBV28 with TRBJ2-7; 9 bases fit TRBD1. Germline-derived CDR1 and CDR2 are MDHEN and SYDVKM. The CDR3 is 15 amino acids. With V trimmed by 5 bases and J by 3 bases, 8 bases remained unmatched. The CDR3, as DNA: TGTGCCAGCAGTCCCATCGACAGGGGGGACTACGAGCAGTACTTC. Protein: CASSPIDRGDYEQYF.

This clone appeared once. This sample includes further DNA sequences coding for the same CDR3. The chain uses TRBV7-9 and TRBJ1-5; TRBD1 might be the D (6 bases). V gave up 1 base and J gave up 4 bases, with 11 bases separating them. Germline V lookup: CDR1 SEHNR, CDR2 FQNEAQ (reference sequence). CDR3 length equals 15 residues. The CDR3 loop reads CASSLEGGRNQPQHF. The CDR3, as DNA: TGTGCCAGCAGCTTAGAAGGGGGGCGGAATCAGCCCCAGCATTTT. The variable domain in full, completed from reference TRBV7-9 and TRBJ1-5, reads DTGVSQNPRHKITKRGQNVTFRCDPISEHNRLYWYRQTLGQGPEFLTYFQNEAQLEKSRLLSDRFSAERPKGSFSTLEIQRTEQGDSAMYLCASSLEGGRNQPQHFGDGTRLSIL.